This entry features one T cell receptor (beta chain) sequence. Its target antigen remains unknown. No much larger clonotype is one base removed from it; base qualities were not supplied. The data belong to a study of Ad26.COV2.S vaccination and SARS-CoV-2 variants (dated by TCRdb to about 2021). Regarding the research as a whole: Vaccine-arm donors were drawn from COV1001, a multicentre, randomized, double-blind, placebo-controlled phase I-IIa trial of Ad26.COV2.S in healthy adults. Ad26.COV2.S was administered intramuscularly at 5 x 10^10 or 1 x 10^11 viral particles, either as a single shot or as two shots given 56 days apart. The specificity and breadth of SARS-CoV-2-reactive T cell receptors after Ad26.COV2.S vaccination were assessed by TCRbeta repertoire sequencing. The TCR-sequenced set comprised approximately 32 samples: approximately 19 Ad26.COV2.S vaccine recipients, 5 placebo recipients and 8 SARS-CoV-2 convalescent individuals. Trial participants were randomized into five groups of five: low-dose or high-dose Ad26.COV2.S given once or twice, or placebo on both occasions. Investigators did not know the trial group allocation while performing experiments and assessing outcomes. The paper as a whole reports these results and caveats: The study was not powered to compare responses between vaccine doses or regimens. Spike-specific TCR breadth was higher in Ad26.COV2.S recipients than in placebo recipients (P = 0.0014). Substantial breadth of spike-specific CD8+ and CD4+ T cell responses was reported after vaccination. It was noted by the authors that total T cell responses may have been underestimated by the TCR breadth and depth analyses. Vaccine and placebo recipients had comparable non-spike TCR breadth, which fits with the vaccine containing only spike.

From a lookup of the germline V gene, CDR1 and CDR2 are SGHAT and FQNNGV. The CDR3 contains 17 residues, cysteine and phenylalanine counted. Here the CDR3 DNA is all that survives: 51 bases in frame from base 1. V trim: 2 bases; J trim: 0 bases; unmatched bases: 6. The meaning of the sample's treatment or condition label: roughly 18 received Ad26.COV2.S at low or high dose, single or two shots; five or six received placebo; per-sample allocation not given. Repertoires of vaccine and placebo recipients were sequenced from samples taken on day 63 after the first injection. In Cohort 1b, around 25 adults aged 18-55 years were enrolled at a single site in Boston, USA, between 29 July and 7 August 2020. As a vaccine, Ad26.COV2.S was a replication-incompetent adenovirus type 26 vector that expressed a prefusion-stabilized SARS-CoV-2 spike protein derived from the original Wuhan strain. The immunoSEQ Assay was used to sequence TCRbeta CDR3 regions. After extraction, genomic DNA underwent amplification by bias-controlled multiplex PCR, followed by high-throughput sequencing. Processing in the source paper ran as follows. Collapsing and filtering of sequences were performed to quantify the absolute abundance of each unique TCRbeta CDR3 region. T cell fraction was estimated by normalization of TCRbeta template counts to usable DNA, with usable DNA being measured through amplification of reference genes present in all nucleated cells. Repertoire TCRs were annotated as SARS-CoV-2-specific by exact matching of V gene, CDR3 amino acid sequence and J gene to a known reactive TCR set. MIRA supplied the reference SARS-CoV-2 TCR set, which was filtered for enrichment in COVID-19-positive ImmuneCODE repertoires so that public or cross-reactive TCRs were removed. Using the MIRA antigens, annotated TCRs were further analysed by specific ORF or by position within an ORF. Breadth was defined as the number of annotated unique rearrangements divided by the total number of unique productive rearrangements, and depth was defined as the summed frequency of the annotated unique rearrangements. Two-sided Wilcoxon rank-sum tests were used to compare TCR breadth between groups. TCRdb took this table from immuneACCESS and kept in-frame rearrangements with V and J called. Such tables lack part of the clones; where checked against another copy, unresolved V genes explain under half of the gap, and the rest is unexplained. The DNA gave D and trimming, while V, J and clone size come from that table. The sample table records 380,000 or so clones; about four fifths of these occur just once. The ten top clones hold around 7.3% of the sample.

This chain joins TRBV11-2 to TRBJ2-2, with 7 middle bases fitting TRBD1. The clonotype was recovered from a person aged 18-65 years who received the Ad26.COV2.S COVID-19 vaccine or a placebo. Here the sequenced sample was peripheral blood, taken in a trial of Ad26.COV2.S vaccine versus placebo. This receptor carries the CDR3 CASSLILDRTNTGELFF. The sequenced DNA: TGTGCCAGCAGCTTAATTCTGGACAGGACGAACACCGGGGAGCTGTTTTTT.